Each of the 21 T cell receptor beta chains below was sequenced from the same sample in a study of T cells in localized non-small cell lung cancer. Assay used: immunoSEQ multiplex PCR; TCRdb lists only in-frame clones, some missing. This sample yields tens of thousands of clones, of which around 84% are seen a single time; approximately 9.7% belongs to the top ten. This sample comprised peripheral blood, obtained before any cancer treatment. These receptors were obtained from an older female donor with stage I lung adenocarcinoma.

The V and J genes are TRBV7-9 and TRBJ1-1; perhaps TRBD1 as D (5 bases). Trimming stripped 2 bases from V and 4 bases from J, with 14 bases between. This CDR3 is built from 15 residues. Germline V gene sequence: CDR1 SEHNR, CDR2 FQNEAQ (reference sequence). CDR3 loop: CASSLPTGGATEAFF. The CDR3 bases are TGTGCCAGCAGCTTACCCACAGGAGGGGCCACTGAAGCTTTCTTT.

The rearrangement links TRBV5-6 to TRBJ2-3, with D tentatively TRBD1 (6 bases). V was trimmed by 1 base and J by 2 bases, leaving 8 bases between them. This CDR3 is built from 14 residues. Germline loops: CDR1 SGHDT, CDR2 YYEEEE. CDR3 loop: CASSLTGFTDTQYF. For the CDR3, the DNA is TGTGCCAGCAGCTTGACAGGGTTCACAGATACGCAGTATTTT.

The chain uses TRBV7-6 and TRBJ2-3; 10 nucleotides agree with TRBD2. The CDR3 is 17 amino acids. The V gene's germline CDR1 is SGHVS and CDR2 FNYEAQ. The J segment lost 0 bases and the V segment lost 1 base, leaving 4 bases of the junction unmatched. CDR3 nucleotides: TGTGCCAGCAGCTTAGGTTCTAGCGGGGGTAGCACAGATACGCAGTATTTT. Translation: CASSLGSSGGSTDTQYF. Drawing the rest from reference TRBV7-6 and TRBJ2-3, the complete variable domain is GAGVSQSPRYKVTKRGQDVALRCDPISGHVSLYWYRQALGQGPEFLTYFNYEAQQDKSGLPNDRFSAERPEGSISTLTIQRTEQRDSAMYRCASSLGSSGGSTDTQYFGPGTRLTVL.

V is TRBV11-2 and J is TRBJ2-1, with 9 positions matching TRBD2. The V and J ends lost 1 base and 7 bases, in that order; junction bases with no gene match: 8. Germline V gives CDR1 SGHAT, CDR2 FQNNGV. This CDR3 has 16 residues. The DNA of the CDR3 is TGTGCCAGCAGCTTAGTGGGGGCGGGAGGGCGTAATGAGCAGTTCTTC. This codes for CASSLVGAGGRNEQFF. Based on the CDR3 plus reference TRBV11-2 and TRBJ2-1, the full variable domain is EAGVAQSPRYKIIEKRQSVAFWCNPISGHATLYWYQQILGQGPKLLIQFQNNGVVDDSQLPKDRFSAERLKGVDSTLKIQPAKLEDSAVYLCASSLVGAGGRNEQFFGPGTRLTVL.

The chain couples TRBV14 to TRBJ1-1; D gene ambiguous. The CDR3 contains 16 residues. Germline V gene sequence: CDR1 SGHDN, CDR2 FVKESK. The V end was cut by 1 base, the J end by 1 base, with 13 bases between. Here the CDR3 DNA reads TGTGCCAGCAGCCAAGGGGAATCTTGGGGGAACACTGAAGCTTTCTTT. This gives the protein CASSQGESWGNTEAFF.

The CDR3 DNA reads as TGTGCCAGCGGAGGGGGCGCCTACAATGAGCAGTTCTTC. It specifies CASGGGAYNEQFF. The chain recombines TRBV7-9 with TRBJ2-1; a weak D match, TRBD1 (7 bases). This CDR3 is 13 amino acids long. The V and J ends lost 8 bases and 2 bases respectively, with 10 bases between them. The germline V gene has CDR1 SEHNR and CDR2 FQNEAQ (reference sequence).

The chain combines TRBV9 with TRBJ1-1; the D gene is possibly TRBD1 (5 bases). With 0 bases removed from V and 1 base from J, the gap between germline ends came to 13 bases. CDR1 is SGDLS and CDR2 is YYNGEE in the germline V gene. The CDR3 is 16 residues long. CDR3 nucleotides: TGTGCCAGCAGCGTAGCTAAGGGAAGGGGGAACACTGAAGCTTTCTTT. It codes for CASSVAKGRGNTEAFF.

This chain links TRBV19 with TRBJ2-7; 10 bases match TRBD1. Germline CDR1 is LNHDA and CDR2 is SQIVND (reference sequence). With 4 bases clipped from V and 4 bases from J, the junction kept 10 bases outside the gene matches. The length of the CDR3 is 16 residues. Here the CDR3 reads CASSNRRDRGTYEQYF. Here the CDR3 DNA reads TGTGCCAGTAGTAACCGGCGGGACAGGGGAACATACGAGCAGTACTTC. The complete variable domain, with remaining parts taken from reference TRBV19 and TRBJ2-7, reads DGGITQSPKYLFRKEGQNVTLSCEQNLNHDAMYWYRQDPGQGLRLIYYSQIVNDFQKGDIAEGYSVSREKKESFPLTVTSAQKNPTAFYLCASSNRRDRGTYEQYFGPGTRLTVT.

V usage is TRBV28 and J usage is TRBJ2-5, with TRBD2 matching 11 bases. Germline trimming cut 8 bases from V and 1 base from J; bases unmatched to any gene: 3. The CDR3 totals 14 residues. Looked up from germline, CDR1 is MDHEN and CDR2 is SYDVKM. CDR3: CASLAGGLQETQYF. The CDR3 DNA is TGTGCCAGCCTAGCGGGAGGCCTCCAAGAGACCCAGTACTTC.

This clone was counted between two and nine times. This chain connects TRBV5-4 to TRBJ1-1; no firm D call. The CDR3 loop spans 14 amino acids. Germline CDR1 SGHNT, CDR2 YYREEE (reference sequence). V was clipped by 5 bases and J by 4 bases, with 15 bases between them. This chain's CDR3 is CASSWGFTSTEAFF. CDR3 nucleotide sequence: TGTGCCAGCAGTTGGGGTTTCACCAGCACTGAAGCTTTCTTT.

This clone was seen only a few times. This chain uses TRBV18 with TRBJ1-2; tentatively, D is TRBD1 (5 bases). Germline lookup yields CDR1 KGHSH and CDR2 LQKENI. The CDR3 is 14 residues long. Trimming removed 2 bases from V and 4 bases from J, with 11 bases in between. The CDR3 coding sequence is TGTGCCAGCTCACCAGCCCCGCAGGGCTATGGCTACACCTTC. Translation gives CASSPAPQGYGYTF.

The CDR3 loop is CASSLTAGPNTEAFF. The CDR3 bases are TGTGCCAGCAGCTTGACAGCTGGGCCGAACACTGAAGCTTTCTTT. This chain joins TRBV5-6 and TRBJ1-1; D call uncertain. This CDR3 region has 15 residues. Per the germline V gene, CDR1 is SGHDT and CDR2 is YYEEEE. V lost 1 base to trimming and J lost 1 base, with 11 bases between them.

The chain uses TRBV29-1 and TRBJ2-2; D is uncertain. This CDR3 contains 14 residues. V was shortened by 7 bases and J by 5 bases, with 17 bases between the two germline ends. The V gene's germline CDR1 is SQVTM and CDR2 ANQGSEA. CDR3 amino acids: CSGLYGFRTGELFF. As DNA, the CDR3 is TGCAGCGGGTTGTACGGGTTTAGGACCGGGGAGCTGTTTTTT.

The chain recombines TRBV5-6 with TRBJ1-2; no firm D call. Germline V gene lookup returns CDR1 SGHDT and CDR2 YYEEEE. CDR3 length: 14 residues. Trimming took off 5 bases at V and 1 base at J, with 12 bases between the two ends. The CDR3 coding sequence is TGTGCCAGCAGGCCACCTTCATATAACTATGGCTACACCTTC. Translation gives CASRPPSYNYGYTF.

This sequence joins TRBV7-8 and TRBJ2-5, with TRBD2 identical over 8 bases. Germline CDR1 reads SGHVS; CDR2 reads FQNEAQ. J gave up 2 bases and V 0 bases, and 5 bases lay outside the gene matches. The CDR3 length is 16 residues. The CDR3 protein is CASSLALSGGQETQYF. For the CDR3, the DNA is TGTGCCAGCAGCTTAGCGCTTTCGGGGGGGCAAGAGACCCAGTACTTC. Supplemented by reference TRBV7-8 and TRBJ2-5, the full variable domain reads GAGVSQSPRYKVAKRGQDVALRCDPISGHVSLFWYQQALGQGPEFLTYFQNEAQLDKSGLPSDRFFAERPEGSVSTLKIQRTQQEDSAVYLCASSLALSGGQETQYFGPGTRLLVL.

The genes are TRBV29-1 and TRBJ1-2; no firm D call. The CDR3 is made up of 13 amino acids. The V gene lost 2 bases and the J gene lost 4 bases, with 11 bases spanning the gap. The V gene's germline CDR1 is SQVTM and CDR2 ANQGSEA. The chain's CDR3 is CSVENREGYGYTF. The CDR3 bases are TGCAGCGTTGAAAATCGGGAGGGCTATGGCTACACCTTC. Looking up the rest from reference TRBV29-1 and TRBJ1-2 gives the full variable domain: SAVISQKPSRDICQRGTSLTIQCQVDSQVTMMFWYRQQPGQSLTLIATANQGSEATYESGFVIDKFPISRPNLTFSTLTVSNMSPEDSSIYLCSVENREGYGYTFGSGTRLTVV.

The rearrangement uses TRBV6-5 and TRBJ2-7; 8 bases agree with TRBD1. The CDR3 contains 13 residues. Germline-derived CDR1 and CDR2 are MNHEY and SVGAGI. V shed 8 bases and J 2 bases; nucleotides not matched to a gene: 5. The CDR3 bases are TGTGCCAGCGGGAGACAGGGGACCTACGAGCAGTACTTC. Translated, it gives CASGRQGTYEQYF.

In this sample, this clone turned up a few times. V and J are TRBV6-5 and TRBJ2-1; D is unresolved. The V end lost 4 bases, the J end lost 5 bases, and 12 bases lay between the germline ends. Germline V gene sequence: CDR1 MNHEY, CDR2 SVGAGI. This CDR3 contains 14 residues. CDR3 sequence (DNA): TGTGCCAGCAGTTTAATAGGTAGGCACAATGAGCAGTTCTTC. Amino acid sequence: CASSLIGRHNEQFF.

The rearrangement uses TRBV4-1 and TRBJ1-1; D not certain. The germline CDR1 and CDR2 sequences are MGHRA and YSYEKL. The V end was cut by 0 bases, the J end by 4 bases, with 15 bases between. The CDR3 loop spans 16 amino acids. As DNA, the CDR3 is TGCGCCAGCAGCCAAGATCGAGAAGCCTGGGGCACTGAAGCTTTCTTT. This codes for CASSQDREAWGTEAFF.

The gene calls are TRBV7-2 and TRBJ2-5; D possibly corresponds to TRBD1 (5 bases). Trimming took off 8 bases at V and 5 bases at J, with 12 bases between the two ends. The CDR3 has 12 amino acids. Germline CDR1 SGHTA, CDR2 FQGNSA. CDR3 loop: CASARVWETQYF. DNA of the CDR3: TGTGCCAGCGCCAGGGTATGGGAGACCCAGTACTTC.

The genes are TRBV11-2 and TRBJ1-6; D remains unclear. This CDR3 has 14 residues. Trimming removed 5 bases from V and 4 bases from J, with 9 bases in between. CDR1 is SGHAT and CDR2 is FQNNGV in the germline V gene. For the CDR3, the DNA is TGTGCCAGCAGCGTCCGGGCATATAATTCACCCCTCCACTTT. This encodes CASSVRAYNSPLHF.